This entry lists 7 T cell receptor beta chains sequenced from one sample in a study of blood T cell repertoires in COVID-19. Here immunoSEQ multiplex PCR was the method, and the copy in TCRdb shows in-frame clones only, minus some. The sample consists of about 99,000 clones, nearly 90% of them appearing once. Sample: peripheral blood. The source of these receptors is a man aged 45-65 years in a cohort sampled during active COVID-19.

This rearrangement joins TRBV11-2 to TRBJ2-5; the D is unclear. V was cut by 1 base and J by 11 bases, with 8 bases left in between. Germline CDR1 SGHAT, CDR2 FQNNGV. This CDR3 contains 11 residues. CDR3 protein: CASSLGARQYF. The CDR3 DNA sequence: TGTGCCAGCAGCTTAGGGGCAAGACAGTACTTC.

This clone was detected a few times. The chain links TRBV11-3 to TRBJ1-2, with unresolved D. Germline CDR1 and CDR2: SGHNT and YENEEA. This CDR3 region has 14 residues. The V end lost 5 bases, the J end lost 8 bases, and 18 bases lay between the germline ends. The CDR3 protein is CASSDGSPLRGYTF. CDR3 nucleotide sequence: TGTGCCAGCAGCGACGGGAGTCCTCTTAGAGGCTACACCTTC. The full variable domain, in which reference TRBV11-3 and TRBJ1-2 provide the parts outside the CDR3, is EAGVVQSPRYKIIEKKQPVAFWCNPISGHNTLYWYLQNLGQGPELLIRYENEEAVDDSQLPKDRFSAERLKGVDSTLKIQPAELGDSAVYLCASSDGSPLRGYTFGSGTRLTVV.

CDR3 nucleotide sequence: TGCGCCAGCAGCCACTCTAGCGGGGGGGCCTCAGATACGCAGTATTTT. Translated: CASSHSSGGASDTQYF. This chain uses TRBV5-1 with TRBJ2-3; 12 bases line up with TRBD2. The CDR3 loop spans 16 amino acids. V dropped 4 bases and J dropped 4; count of bases not matched to a gene: 7. The V gene's germline CDR1 is SGHRS and CDR2 YFSETQ.

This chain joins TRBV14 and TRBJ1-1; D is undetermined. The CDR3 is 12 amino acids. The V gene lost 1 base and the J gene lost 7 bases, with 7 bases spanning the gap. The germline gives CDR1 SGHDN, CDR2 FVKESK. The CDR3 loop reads CASSQAQFEAFF. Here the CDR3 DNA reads TGTGCCAGCAGCCAAGCGCAGTTTGAAGCTTTCTTT.

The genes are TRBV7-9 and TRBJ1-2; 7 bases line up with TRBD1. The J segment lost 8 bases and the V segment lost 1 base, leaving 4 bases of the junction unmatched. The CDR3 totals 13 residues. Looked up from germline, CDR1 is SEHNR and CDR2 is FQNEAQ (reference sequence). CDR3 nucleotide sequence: TGTGCCAGCAGCTTAGGGCAGGGGGACGGCTACACCTTC. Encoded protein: CASSLGQGDGYTF. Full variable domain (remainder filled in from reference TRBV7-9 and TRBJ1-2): DTGVSQNPRHKITKRGQNVTFRCDPISEHNRLYWYRQTLGQGPEFLTYFQNEAQLEKSRLLSDRFSAERPKGSFSTLEIQRTEQGDSAMYLCASSLGQGDGYTFGSGTRLTVV.

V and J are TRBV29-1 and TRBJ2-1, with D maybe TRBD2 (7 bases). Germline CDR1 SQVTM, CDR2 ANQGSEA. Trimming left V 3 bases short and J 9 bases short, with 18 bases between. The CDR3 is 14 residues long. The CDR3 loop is CSVDTGGPATEQFF. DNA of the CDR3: TGCAGCGTTGATACGGGGGGCCCCGCCACTGAGCAGTTCTTC.

This CDR3 is CASMVPSSGNTIYF. The CDR3 DNA sequence: TGTGCCAGCATGGTTCCGAGCTCTGGAAACACCATATATTTT. This chain joins TRBV6-5 and TRBJ1-3; D call uncertain. The germline gives CDR1 MNHEY, CDR2 SVGAGI. Trimming took off 7 bases at V and 0 bases at J, with 10 bases between the two ends. The length of the CDR3 is 14 residues.